This TCR beta chain was documented in a study of cytomegalovirus exposure and HLA in healthy donors (dated by TCRdb to about 2017). Study-level background: An earlier analysis of some 600 of the donors reported around 280 Gb of sequence data and some 110 million unique TCR beta sequences obtained from roughly 170 million T cells. About 320 gigabases of sequencing data and approximately 84 million unique TCR sequences were included in an early release covering about 700 HLA-typed donors. Of the 300 to 500 genotyped donors, more than 75% were placed in the genetic ancestry cluster associated with self-reported Caucasian donors. The study aimed to test whether signatures of past pathogen exposure could be identified by cataloging public T cell receptors. The T cell repertoires of 666 subjects were profiled by immunosequencing and related to cytomegalovirus serostatus. Besides the first cohort of 550 to 750 subjects, a separate validation cohort made up of roughly 120 different subjects was used. High-throughput TCR immunosequencing, statistical association of individual TCRs with disease status, and machine learning were combined to predict cytomegalovirus infection status. In a later analysis, previously published TCR beta repertoires from 550 to 750 donors were re-analyzed and high-resolution HLA genotyping was added so that TCR occurrence patterns could be studied. The later analysis used no new phenotypic data to find candidate immune exposures, relying instead on TCR beta sequences and their occurrence across donors. An earlier analysis of roughly 580 of the donors used high-throughput TCR beta sequencing to judge whether each TCR beta V gene segment behaved as functional or pseudogenic. Donor age, sex, ethnicity and CMV serostatus were compiled alongside the repertoire data. Genome-wide SNP genotypes for about 60% of the roughly 670 donors were used in a later genetic analysis, which treated that subset as a discovery cohort. All discovery cohort repertoires had been generated on a single sequencing platform. HLA typing included class I and class II loci at four-digit resolution. Typing coverage varied by locus: roughly 629-640 donors for A, B, C, DRB1 and DQB1; approximately 500 for DQA1; 606 for DPA1; around 490 for DPB1. About five DR-DQ haplotypes were handled as single units for association and clustering, since linkage in the cohort was strong. Among a few hundred genotyped donors of the cohort, an average of approximately 230,000 unique TCR beta nucleotide sequences were sequenced per donor, roughly 18% of them non-productive.

Overall study results and their limits: The study listed 164 TCR beta chains as associated with cytomegalovirus. A further reported finding was that TCR beta sequences accurately predicted the HLA-A and HLA-B alleles for most subjects in the first cohort. Linkage disequilibrium might explain the correlated functional status among segregating V segments, but an unknown experimental factor could not be ruled out. In an earlier analysis of some 640 of the donors, most TCR beta V segments were observed in productive rearrangements about 90% or about 30% of the time, broadly matching IMGT annotations. Most TCR sequences were seen in very few donors, while some public TCRs were found in many individuals. A later analysis found that TCR association rates varied across HLA loci, with DRB1 alleles showing the most associated TCRs and HLA-C alleles the fewest. Sequencing depth was assumed to be roughly uniform across donors in the presence/absence analyses, though that assumption may not hold. For the cohort, immune exposure information was limited to CMV serostatus. Because the 87-base-pair reads could not distinguish some IMGT-functional V segments, including TRBV6-2 and TRBV6-3, those segments were excluded. In vitro tests confirmed that three of the cytomegalovirus-associated TCR beta chains recognize cytomegalovirus antigens. A later analysis associated roughly 17,000 TCR beta sequences with specific HLA alleles at a false discovery rate of 0.05. The sequencing pipeline was judged likely to have produced a cluster of highly shared sequence variants as a technical artifact. HLA typing was unavailable for some donors at each locus, so association tests used only the typed subset. The authors suggested that the approach could potentially be extended to other disease states and immunological phenotypes. In this cohort, only TCR beta chains were sequenced, and detectable features were limited by the absence of alpha or paired-chain data. Assigning TCR associations to individual alleles was difficult when HLA alleles, especially DR and DQ, strongly co-occurred. Because counts were too low, some 17 rarely observed V segments, including chromosome 9 orphons, were excluded from the earlier analysis of 587 of the donors. A later genetic analysis reported fewer N-insertions in productive TCRs among donors in an Asian-associated ancestry cluster than the roughly 700-donor mean. In a later analysis, several top co-occurrence clusters were reported to appear linked to parvovirus B19, influenza, CMV and Epstein-Barr virus. An association between a missense DCLRE1C variant and V-gene and J-gene trimming of TCR beta chains was found in a later genetic analysis and replicated in an independent cohort. In a later analysis, HLA-associated TCR beta chains were found to be more clonally expanded and to have lower generation probabilities than equally common non-associated chains. According to a later analysis, most CMV-associated TCR beta chains appeared to be HLA-restricted, and the HLA associations seemed to be driven largely by CMV exposure. Cytomegalovirus status was reported to be diagnosed by the classifier with high specificity and sensitivity in both the original and validation cohorts.

Library preparation used the immunoSEQ multiplex PCR assay. For the multiplex PCR, a mixture combining 60 forward primers for TCR Vbeta segments and 13 reverse primers for TCR Jbeta segments was used. Amplification of the CDR3 region of rearranged TCR beta genes was performed with a multiplex PCR assay on genomic DNA. The amplified TCR beta libraries were sequenced on the Illumina HiSeq System as 87-base-pair reads. The authors' pipeline ran thus. A later analysis tallied 75 million to 85 million unique TCR beta chains across the roughly 610 repertoires, and approximately 12 million of those chains were shared by two or more donors. Raw reads were error-corrected and collapsed into unique sequences with a nearest-neighbor algorithm that merged closely related sequences to remove PCR and sequencing errors. Alignment of CDR3 sequences to IMGT reference sequences was used to assign V, D and J gene segments. For a sequence to be retained, at least a six-nucleotide match to both a V gene segment and a J gene segment was required. A rearrangement counted as productive if the CDR3 had no stop codons and remained in frame with V and J, and every other rearrangement counted as non-productive. Following IMGT convention, CDR3 was defined as the stretch from the second conserved V-encoded cysteine to the conserved J-encoded phenylalanine. The earlier analysis of 500 to 650 of the donors excluded any sequence lacking an unambiguous match to a single V gene segment. In an earlier analysis of a few hundred of the donors, V segments were called functional above 56.7% productive rearrangements and were called segregating when the between-donor standard deviation exceeded 5%. A statistical classification framework was built for diagnosing cytomegalovirus status from the catalog of TCR beta chain sequences. A later analysis assigned V and J genes by comparing TCR nucleotide sequences with IMGT/GENE-DB human TR gene sequences. The TCRdist pipeline was used in a later analysis to assign CDR3 sequences and most-parsimonious VDJ recombination scenarios. In a later analysis, each TCR beta chain was defined by its CDR3 amino acid sequence together with its V-gene family, and reads without a unique V-gene family were excluded. To address suspected cross-contamination and a sequencing artifact, a later analysis removed 450 to 700 highly shared, low-generation-probability nucleotide sequences. A later analysis calculated a clonal expansion index for each public chain from normalized within-repertoire ranks of inferred template counts. In a later analysis, generation probabilities were computed using a VDJ recombination model fitted to out-of-frame rearrangements, and the results were checked against IGoR. A later analysis scored TCR-TCR, TCR-HLA and TCR-CMV co-occurrence with hypergeometric tests, applying a repertoire-size bias correction to TCR pairs. False discovery rates were estimated in a later analysis by permuting HLA or CMV assignments 20 times. In a later analysis, co-occurring TCRs were grouped using DBSCAN, and TCRdist sequence similarity was added for clustering within HLA-allele-positive subsets. Repertoires with fewer than 30,000 or more than 120,000 public chains were left out of co-occurrence clustering, as were about 5 repertoires with anomalous nucleotide sharing. TCRdb took over this immuneACCESS table, retaining in-frame rearrangements with V and J assigned. Such tables are incomplete; in checked studies, under half of the missing clones stem from an unresolved V gene, and the remainder is unexplained. V, J and clone size are those of that table, while D and trimming were read from the DNA. The table for this sample lists some 110,000 clones; around 80% of them were counted only once. The ten largest clonotypes hold around 8.4% of the sample.

With respect to this clone: The specificity of this receptor is unknown. The input lacks base qualities; no much larger clone sits a single base away.

V is reduced by 0 bases and J by 1 base, leaving a spacing of 12 bases between them. Taken from the germline V gene (reference sequence), the CDR1 and CDR2 loops are GTSNPN and SVGIG. The CDR3 sequence holds 15 residues, the cysteine and phenylalanine included. Just the 45-base CDR3 DNA is kept, in frame starting at base 1. The cohort was made up of about 610 healthy bone marrow donors. At the time of sampling, all cohort members were nominally healthy, though unrecorded immune exposures were likely present. The donor was CMV seropositive and belonged to the group of around 300 seropositive cohort members. Each donor provided a peripheral blood sample, and peripheral blood mononuclear cells were used for TCR beta sequencing. The Qiagen DNeasy Blood Extraction Kit was used to extract genomic DNA from the blood cell samples.

The chain is assembled from TRBV30 and TRBJ2-5, with an unclear D gene assignment. The sequence came from a man aged 40-55 years in good health and CMV-seropositive. Sequencing was carried out using PBMCs. The nucleotide sequence reads as follows: TGTGCCTGGAGTGTAATGGCTTCCACCCAAGAGACCCAGTACTTC. It codes for CAWSVMASTQETQYF.